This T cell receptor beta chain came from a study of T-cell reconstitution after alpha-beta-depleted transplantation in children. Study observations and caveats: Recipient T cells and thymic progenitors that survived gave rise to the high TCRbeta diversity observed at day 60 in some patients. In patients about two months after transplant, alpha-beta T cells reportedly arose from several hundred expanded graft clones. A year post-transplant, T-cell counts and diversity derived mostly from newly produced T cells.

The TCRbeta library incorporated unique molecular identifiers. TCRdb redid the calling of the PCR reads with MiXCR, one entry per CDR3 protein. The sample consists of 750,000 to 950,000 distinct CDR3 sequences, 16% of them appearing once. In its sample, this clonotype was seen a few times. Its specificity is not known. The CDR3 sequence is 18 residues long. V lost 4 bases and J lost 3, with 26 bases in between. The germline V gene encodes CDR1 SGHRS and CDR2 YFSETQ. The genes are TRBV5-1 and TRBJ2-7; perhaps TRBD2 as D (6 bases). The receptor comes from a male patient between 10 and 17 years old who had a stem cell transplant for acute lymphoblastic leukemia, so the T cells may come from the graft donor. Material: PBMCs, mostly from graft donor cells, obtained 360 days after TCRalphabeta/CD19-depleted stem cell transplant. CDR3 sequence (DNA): TGCGCCAGCAGCAGTGGCCCCCCTTTAGCGGTAGCCCTCTACGAGCAGTACTTC. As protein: CASSSGPPLAVALYEQYF. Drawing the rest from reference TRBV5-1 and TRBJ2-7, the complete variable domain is KAGVTQTPRYLIKTRGQQVTLSCSPISGHRSVSWYQQTPGQGLQFLFEYFSETQRNKGNFPGRFSGRQFSNSRSEMNVSTLELGDSALYLCASSSGPPLAVALYEQYFGPGTRLTVT.